This record covers a single T cell receptor beta chain. The data derive from a study of T cell changes during pregnancy in multiple sclerosis. Clones were sequenced by immunoSEQ multiplex PCR, and TCRdb holds only the in-frame ones, with some missing. The data show some 40,000 clones, roughly nine tenths seen once. With V trimmed by 4 bases and J by 8 bases, 9 bases remained unmatched. Per the germline V gene, CDR1 is SGHRS and CDR2 is YFSETQ. The CDR3 totals 15 residues. This material consisted of CD4+ T cells from peripheral blood mononuclear cells, taken in the first trimester of pregnancy. This chain joins TRBV5-1 and TRBJ1-2, with 12 nucleotides matching TRBD1. This receptor was obtained from a female donor with multiple sclerosis, enrolled in a pregnancy study. Written as DNA, the CDR3 is TGCGCCAGCAGCCTGGGACAGGGGGCGCAGGGGGGCTACACCTTC. Encoded protein: CASSLGQGAQGGYTF.